Following are 16 T cell receptor beta chains from one sample sequenced in a study of circulating and synovial CD4+ cells in juvenile arthritis. Repertoires were generated with immunoSEQ multiplex PCR, while TCRdb's copy carries only in-frame clones and drops some. The sample has several thousand clones, roughly 79% seen once; the top ten hold approximately 3.7%. Sample: CD4+ T cells from synovial fluid. Source of these receptors: a human donor with juvenile idiopathic arthritis.

The CDR3 protein is CASSPGTSGKNEQFF. The CDR3 region has the DNA TGTGCCAGCAGCCCCGGGACTAGCGGGAAGAATGAGCAGTTCTTC. The chain recombines TRBV7-3 with TRBJ2-1; 13 nucleotides agree with TRBD2. The CDR3 contains 15 residues. In germline, CDR1 is SGHTA, CDR2 FQGTGA. V lost 5 bases and J lost 7; bases outside the gene matches: 5.

Only a few counts were recorded for this clone. The rearrangement uses TRBV5-5 and TRBJ1-5; 9 bases agree with TRBD1. Germline lookup yields CDR1 SGHKS and CDR2 YYEKEE (reference sequence). The junction had 9 bases not matched to a gene; V was cut back by 1 base and J by 10 bases. This CDR3 contains 15 residues. The CDR3 DNA follows: TGTGCCAGCAGCTTGTTTTGGACAGGGGCATATCCCCAGCATTTT. It encodes CASSLFWTGAYPQHF.

The J gene is TRBJ1-6, the V gene TRBV5-6; 7 nucleotides match TRBD1. V lost 2 bases to trimming and J lost 9 bases; unmatched junction nucleotides: 5. The CDR3 totals 14 residues. Per germline, CDR1 SGHDT and CDR2 YYEEEE. CDR3 amino acids: CASSFRTGSSPLHF. The CDR3, as DNA: TGTGCCAGCAGCTTCAGGACAGGAAGTTCACCCCTCCACTTT.

Regarding this clone: Other DNA sequences of this sample code for an identical CDR3. The V gene is TRBV7-6, the J gene TRBJ1-6; D is ambiguous. The germline V gene encodes CDR1 SGHVS and CDR2 FNYEAQ. CDR3 size: 15 residues. Trimming pared 4 bases from V and 10 bases from J, leaving 17 bases between. In DNA, the CDR3 is TGTGCCAGCAGCTCCCTCCGGGGAGGAGAATCACCCCTCCACTTT. Translated: CASSSLRGGESPLHF.

This CDR3 reads CASRLAGSGSTDTQYF. The CDR3 bases are TGTGCCAGCAGGCTAGCGGGATCGGGTAGCACAGATACGCAGTATTTT. The gene calls are TRBV2 and TRBJ2-3; 9 bases map to TRBD2. CDR3 size: 16 residues. V lost 6 bases, J lost 0 bases, and 7 bases stayed unmatched. The V gene's germline CDR1 is SNHLY and CDR2 FYNNEI.

The V call is TRBV4-2, the J call TRBJ1-4; weak D call: TRBD1 (5 bases). Trimming left V 1 base short and J 7 bases short, with 13 bases between. This CDR3 has 15 residues. CDR1 and CDR2 from the germline V gene are LGHNA and YNFKEQ. The CDR3 bases are TGTGCCAGCAGCCAAGGGGGGAGGGGAGGTGAAAAACTGTTTTTT. It is translated as CASSQGGRGGEKLFF.

V gene TRBV7-2 combines with J gene TRBJ2-7, with 7 bases matching TRBD2. Germline CDR1 and CDR2: SGHTA and FQGNSA. The V segment lost 1 base and the J segment 6 bases; nucleotides outside the gene matches: 6. The CDR3 consists of 14 residues. CDR3 in DNA: TGTGCCAGCAGCTTAGGACTAGCTTACCCCGAGCAGTACTTC. Encoded protein: CASSLGLAYPEQYF. The full variable domain, rest sourced from reference TRBV7-2 and TRBJ2-7, is GAGVSQSPSNKVTEKGKDVELRCDPISGHTALYWYRQSLGQGLEFLIYFQGNSAPDKSGLPSDRFSAERTGGSVSTLTIQRTQQEDSAVYLCASSLGLAYPEQYFGPGTRLTVT.

This chain links TRBV5-6 with TRBJ1-1; tentative D call: TRBD1 (5 bases). The CDR3 is made up of 13 amino acids. V lost 4 bases, J lost 1 base, and 8 bases lay in between. CDR1 is SGHDT, CDR2 YYEEEE, per germline. DNA for the CDR3: TGTGCCAGCAGCCCTGGACAGAACACTGAAGCTTTCTTT. It codes for CASSPGQNTEAFF.

The chain combines TRBV6-1 with TRBJ1-5, with 8 bases aligning to TRBD1. Germline CDR1 reads MNHNS; CDR2 reads SASEGT. Trimming took 4 bases from V and 2 from J; bases not matched to a gene: 7. CDR3 length: 16 amino acids. The CDR3 sequence: CASSAKQGVGNQPQHF. The CDR3 DNA follows: TGTGCCAGCAGTGCAAAACAGGGGGTGGGCAATCAGCCCCAGCATTTT.

This clone has a handful of counts. The chain carries TRBV5-5 and TRBJ2-3; D gene ambiguous. The CDR3 has 16 residues. Germline V gene sequence: CDR1 SGHKS, CDR2 YYEKEE (reference sequence). V lost 0 bases and J 2 bases, leaving 13 bases between the germline ends. The CDR3 loop is CASSLGALGPTDTQYF. CDR3 coding DNA: TGTGCCAGCAGCTTGGGTGCGTTGGGCCCCACAGATACGCAGTATTTT.

The chain uses TRBV2 and TRBJ2-3; the match to TRBD2 covers 10 bases. Germline CDR1 reads SNHLY; CDR2 reads FYNNEI. J was trimmed by 2 bases and V by 7 bases; bases with no gene match: 6. The CDR3 length is 15 residues. The CDR3 sequence is CASKTGTSVTDTQYF. The DNA of the CDR3 is TGTGCCAGCAAAACCGGGACTAGCGTCACAGATACGCAGTATTTT.

The rearrangement uses TRBV6-4 and TRBJ2-2; 8 bases are shared with TRBD1. Germline CDR1 is MRHNA and CDR2 is SNTAGT. V shed 0 bases, J shed 6 bases, and the junction held 6 bases outside the gene matches. The CDR3 runs 16 residues. The CDR3: CASSDSVTGVAGELFF. CDR3 DNA: TGTGCCAGCAGTGACTCTGTGACAGGGGTTGCCGGGGAGCTGTTTTTT.

The CDR3 DNA is TGTGCCAGCAGCCGACGGACAGGGGGCGGGTACGAGCAGTACTTC. As protein: CASSRRTGGGYEQYF. The V call is TRBV28, the J call TRBJ2-7, with 11 positions matching TRBD1. Looked up from germline, CDR1 is MDHEN and CDR2 is SYDVKM. The CDR3 extends over 15 amino acids. The V and J ends lost 6 bases and 4 bases, in that order; junction bases with no gene match: 8.

The CDR3 loop reads CASSVGVGDTGELFF. DNA of the CDR3: TGTGCCAGCAGCGTAGGGGTAGGGGACACCGGGGAGCTGTTTTTT. J is TRBJ2-2 and V is TRBV9; TRBD1 might be the D (5 bases). The CDR3 has 15 amino acids. Germline CDR1 is SGDLS and CDR2 is YYNGEE. V lost 0 bases and J 3 bases, leaving 9 bases between the germline ends.

This rearrangement joins TRBV2 to TRBJ2-7; 9 positions agree with TRBD1. V lost 4 bases to trimming and J lost 6 bases; unmatched junction nucleotides: 1. There are 12 residues in the CDR3. Looked up from germline, CDR1 is SNHLY and CDR2 is FYNNEI. CDR3 amino acids: CASSGQGGEQYF. The DNA of the CDR3 is TGTGCCAGCAGTGGACAGGGGGGCGAGCAGTACTTC.

The V gene is TRBV7-2, the J gene TRBJ1-4, with a possible D match to TRBD1 (5 bases). Germline V gene data show CDR1 as SGHTA and CDR2 as FQGNSA. The CDR3 is 16 residues long. V was trimmed by 1 base and J by 5 bases, leaving 14 bases between them. The CDR3 here is CASSLVGGSGNEKLFF. The CDR3 DNA sequence: TGTGCCAGCAGCTTAGTCGGGGGAAGCGGGAATGAAAAACTGTTTTTT.